This T cell receptor beta chain was documented in a study of cytomegalovirus exposure and HLA in healthy donors. Whole-study findings and limits: When presence/absence was analysed, sequencing depth was taken to be roughly uniform across donors. An analysis that came later showed most CMV-associated TCR beta chains appearing HLA-restricted.

60 Vbeta and 13 Jbeta primers were used in PCR. Profiling relied on immunoSEQ multiplex PCR, and the TCRdb table lists in-frame clones only, not all of them. The sample includes fewer than 250,000 clones, about four fifths of them seen just once. Trimming took off 0 bases at V and 1 base at J, with 9 bases between the two ends. Germline V CDR1 and CDR2: LNHDA, SQIVND (reference sequence). The CDR3 has 15 residues. A few counts support this clone. The target antigen is unknown. The receptor's source is a man aged 35 to 55 in good health and CMV-seropositive. The chain has TRBV19 and TRBJ1-1; D is undetermined. The specimen sequenced was PBMCs. The CDR3 region is CASSIDAAPNTEAFF. The CDR3 DNA reads as TGTGCCAGTAGTATAGATGCAGCGCCGAACACTGAAGCTTTCTTT.